Here is one T cell receptor beta chain with its context. Its antigen is currently unknown. The data were obtained in a study of chemoradiotherapy in HPV16-positive cancers. Study as a whole: Candidate HPV-specific clones and shared TCR motifs came from a couple of HPV16-positive patients. General study points: The functional HPV-specific definition rests on just a couple of HPV16-positive patients. During treatment, candidate HPV-specific clones and E7-related motifs expanded in tumor.

Assay: immunoSEQ multiplex PCR; the TCRdb copy retains only in-frame clones and omits some. The repertoire includes roughly 40,000 clones, roughly three quarters of them detected once, and about 4.8% sits in the top ten. The TCR sequence derives from a human donor with HPV-associated anogenital cancer. The sequencing used blood, collected from a patient who underwent chemoradiotherapy.

CDR3 sequence (DNA): TGTGCCAGTAGTGGCCGGGCTAGCGGGGGAGGCTACAATGAGCAGTTCTTC. The encoded protein is CASSGRASGGGYNEQFF. This chain connects TRBV19 to TRBJ2-1; TRBD2 matches at 10 bases. V shed 5 bases and J 3 bases; nucleotides not matched to a gene: 10. The germline CDR1 and CDR2 sequences are LNHDA and SQIVND (reference sequence). The CDR3 loop spans 17 amino acids.